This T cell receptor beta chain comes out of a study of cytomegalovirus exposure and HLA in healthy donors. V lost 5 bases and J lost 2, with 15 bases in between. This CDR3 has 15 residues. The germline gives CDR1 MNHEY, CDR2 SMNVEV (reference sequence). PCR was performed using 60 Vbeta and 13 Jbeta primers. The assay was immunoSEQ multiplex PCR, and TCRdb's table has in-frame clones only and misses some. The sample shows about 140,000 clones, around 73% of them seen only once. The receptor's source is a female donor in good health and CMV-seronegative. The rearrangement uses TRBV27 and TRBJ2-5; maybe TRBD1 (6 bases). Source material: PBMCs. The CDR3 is CASSPMTGSQETQYF. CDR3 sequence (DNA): TGTGCCAGCAGTCCAATGACAGGCTCTCAAGAGACCCAGTACTTC.